Shown below are 24 T cell receptor beta chains from a single sample sequenced in a study of blood T cell repertoires in COVID-19. The assay was immunoSEQ multiplex PCR, and TCRdb's table has in-frame clones only and misses some. The table includes 75,000 to 90,000 clones, around 85% detected once. The sequenced material came from peripheral blood. Every receptor here comes from an elderly man with active or convalescent COVID-19.

This rearrangement joins TRBV19 to TRBJ1-4, with TRBD1 as a possible D gene (5 bases). V lost 5 bases and J lost 4, with 14 bases in between. Per germline, CDR1 LNHDA and CDR2 SQIVND (reference sequence). The CDR3 spans 15 residues. In DNA form, the CDR3 reads TGTGCCAGTAGTGGCGGACACAGCTATAATGAAAAACTGTTTTTT. Protein product: CASSGGHSYNEKLFF.

This clone was seen just once. This rearrangement joins TRBV5-1 to TRBJ2-2; 11 bases map to TRBD2. Germline CDR1 reads SGHRS; CDR2 reads YFSETQ. The CDR3 is 16 residues long. V was clipped by 3 bases and J by 6 bases; unmatched bases: 7. CDR3 sequence reads: CASSSLSGGAAGELFF. Written as DNA, the CDR3 is TGCGCCAGCAGCTCCCTTAGCGGGGGGGCTGCCGGGGAGCTGTTTTTT.

This chain connects TRBV27 to TRBJ1-2; 8 bases align to TRBD1. CDR1 and CDR2 (germline): MNHEY, SMNVEV (reference sequence). The CDR3 is 13 residues long. The V and J ends lost 3 bases and 8 bases, in that order; junction bases with no gene match: 5. The CDR3 loop reads CASSFNRGIGYTF. CDR3 in DNA: TGTGCCAGCAGTTTCAACAGGGGGATCGGCTACACCTTC.

This rearrangement joins TRBV28 to TRBJ2-7, with a weak D call TRBD1 (6 bases). Trimming removed 3 bases from V and 7 bases from J, with 10 bases in between. The germline gives CDR1 MDHEN, CDR2 SYDVKM. The CDR3 consists of 12 residues. DNA for the CDR3: TGTGCCAGCAGTTTGTTACAGGGTGAGCAGTACGTC. Its protein product is CASSLLQGEQYV.

This clone was found once. This chain joins TRBV19 and TRBJ2-1; TRBD2 matches 11 bases. The germline gives CDR1 LNHDA, CDR2 SQIVND (reference sequence). CDR3 length: 16 residues. V was pared by 5 bases and J by 7 bases, with 10 bases of the junction left unmatched. DNA for the CDR3: TGTGCCAGTAGTTCCTTAGCGGGAGGGCCGGGGAATGAGCAGTTCTTC. Its protein is CASSSLAGGPGNEQFF. Full variable domain (rest looked up from reference TRBV19 and TRBJ2-1): DGGITQSPKYLFRKEGQNVTLSCEQNLNHDAMYWYRQDPGQGLRLIYYSQIVNDFQKGDIAEGYSVSREKKESFPLTVTSAQKNPTAFYLCASSSLAGGPGNEQFFGPGTRLTVL.

CDR3 loop: CASTYKARDTQYF. The CDR3 DNA reads TGTGCCAGCACCTATAAAGCCAGGGATACGCAGTATTTT. This chain connects TRBV6-6 to TRBJ2-3; D is ambiguous. Per the germline V gene, CDR1 is MNHNY and CDR2 is SVGAGI (reference sequence). The V end was cut by 7 bases, the J end by 6 bases, with 14 bases between. This CDR3 is built from 13 residues.

This clone showed up just once. The rearrangement uses TRBV5-8 and TRBJ1-5; 9 nucleotides align to TRBD1. CDR1 SGHTS and CDR2 YDEGEE come from the germline V gene. CDR3 length: 19 amino acids. The junction had 14 bases not matched to a gene; V was cut back by 4 bases and J by 0 bases. The CDR3 loop is CASSRAKTGGFYSNQPQHF. The CDR3, as DNA: TGTGCCAGCAGCCGGGCTAAGACAGGGGGGTTTTATAGCAATCAGCCCCAGCATTTT.

This clone was found once. J is TRBJ2-7 and V is TRBV24-1, with TRBD2 matching 7 bases. Losses at the gene ends were 7 bases for V and 6 bases for J; bases not matched to a gene: 14. This CDR3 comprises 15 residues. The germline gives CDR1 KGHDR, CDR2 SFDVKD. In DNA form, the CDR3 reads TGTGCCACCAGGCCCGGGGGGACGGGAGTCATCGAGCAGTACGTC. Its translation: CATRPGGTGVIEQYV.

This clone was detected a few times. The rearrangement joins TRBV7-9 to TRBJ1-4; TRBD1 agrees at 7 bases. The CDR3 loop spans 15 amino acids. CDR1 SEHNR and CDR2 FQNEAQ come from the germline V gene (reference sequence). V lost 5 bases to trimming and J lost 4 bases; unmatched junction nucleotides: 7. The DNA of the CDR3 is TGTGCCAGCAGCACGATGACAGGGATTAATGAAAAACTGTTTTTT. It translates to CASSTMTGINEKLFF.

The V and J genes are TRBV5-1 and TRBJ1-3; 9 nucleotides match TRBD1. The CDR3 totals 15 residues. V was clipped by 4 bases and J by 4 bases; unmatched bases: 6. Germline values: CDR1 SGHRS, CDR2 YFSETQ. In DNA, the CDR3 is TGCGCCAGCAGCCAAACAGGGGGCAAGGGAAACACCATATATTTT. Translation: CASSQTGGKGNTIYF.

The chain links TRBV4-1 to TRBJ2-5; D might be TRBD2 (5 bases). The V and J ends lost 4 bases and 5 bases respectively, with 11 bases between them. There are 13 residues in the CDR3. The germline gives CDR1 MGHRA, CDR2 YSYEKL. The CDR3 reads CASSRGGLETQYF. In DNA, the CDR3 is TGCGCCAGCAGCCGAGGAGGATTGGAGACCCAGTACTTC.

The chain couples TRBV21-1 to TRBJ2-1; the table names TRBD2, a call not compared with the DNA. TRBV21-1 is a pseudogene locus. The CDR3 is made up of 16 amino acids. The CDR3 spells CASSASTSGSYNEQFF. The CDR3, as DNA: TGTGCCAGCAGCGCAAGCACTAGCGGGAGTTACAATGAGCAGTTCTTC.

The CDR3 reads CASSSSRGTTSGYTF. For the CDR3, the DNA is TGTGCCAGCAGCTCCTCAAGGGGGACGACATCCGGCTACACCTTC. The rearrangement uses TRBV7-3 and TRBJ1-2; a possible D gene is TRBD1 (6 bases). The CDR3 totals 15 residues. Germline CDR1 is SGHTA and CDR2 is FQGTGA. Trimming shortened V by 4 bases and J by 8 bases, and 20 bases separated the two germline ends. Supplemented by reference TRBV7-3 and TRBJ1-2, the full variable domain reads GAGVSQTPSNKVTEKGKYVELRCDPISGHTALYWYRQSLGQGPEFLIYFQGTGAADDSGLPNDRFFAVRPEGSVSTLKIQRTERGDSAVYLCASSSSRGTTSGYTFGSGTRLTVV.

J is TRBJ1-1 and V is TRBV5-1; TRBD1 might be the D (6 bases). The ends were cut back, 4 bases at V and 1 base at J, with 11 bases in the middle. The CDR3 contains 14 residues. In germline, CDR1 is SGHRS, CDR2 YFSETQ. The CDR3 loop is CASSGQTSNTEAFF. The CDR3 DNA follows: TGCGCCAGCAGCGGACAGACTTCGAACACTGAAGCTTTCTTT.

The rearrangement links TRBV7-2 to TRBJ1-2, with a possible D match to TRBD1 (6 bases). Trimming removed 5 bases from V and 0 bases from J, with 10 bases in between. Germline CDR1 reads SGHTA; CDR2 reads FQGNSA. The CDR3 extends over 14 amino acids. In nucleotides, the CDR3 is TGTGCCAGCAGCGTACAGGGTACTAACTATGGCTACACCTTC. It is translated as CASSVQGTNYGYTF.

In this sample, this clone turned up a few times. This rearrangement joins TRBV11-2 to TRBJ1-3; 8 bases are shared with TRBD1. The CDR3 length is 15 residues. Germline CDR1 reads SGHAT; CDR2 reads FQNNGV. Trimming removed 5 bases from V and 2 bases from J; junction bases left unmatched: 5. This CDR3 is CASSRVQGAGNTIYF. The CDR3 region has the DNA TGTGCCAGCAGCCGAGTACAGGGGGCTGGAAACACCATATATTTT.

This sequence joins TRBV27 and TRBJ1-1; 9 bases agree with TRBD1. CDR1 is MNHEY, CDR2 SMNVEV, per germline (reference sequence). The V segment lost 8 bases and the J segment 0 bases; nucleotides outside the gene matches: 7. The CDR3 has 15 amino acids. The CDR3 sequence is CASGDRVGLNTEAFF. CDR3 DNA sequence: TGTGCCAGCGGGGACAGGGTGGGGTTGAACACTGAAGCTTTCTTT.

The V gene is TRBV7-9, the J gene TRBJ1-4, with D perhaps TRBD1 (6 bases). The germline CDR1 and CDR2 sequences are SEHNR and FQNEAQ (reference sequence). This CDR3 is 13 amino acids long. Trimming stripped 2 bases from V and 8 bases from J, with 9 bases between. CDR3 sequence reads: CASSLTDREKLFF. The CDR3 DNA sequence: TGTGCCAGCAGCTTAACGGACAGAGAAAAACTGTTTTTT.

The V call is TRBV21-1, the J call TRBJ1-1; TRBD1 reflects the table's D call only, with no check against the DNA. TRBV21-1 is a pseudogene segment. The CDR3 spans 15 residues. Here the CDR3 reads CASSEQGCFSTEAFF. For the CDR3, the DNA is TGTGCCAGCAGCGAACAGGGTTGTTTTAGCACTGAAGCTTTCTTT.

The gene calls are TRBV5-1 and TRBJ2-2; possibly TRBD1 for D (6 bases). V was trimmed by 3 bases and J by 2 bases, leaving 14 bases between them. Germline CDR1 reads SGHRS; CDR2 reads YFSETQ. The CDR3 consists of 16 residues. The CDR3 loop is CASSYQLGANTGELFF. In nucleotides, the CDR3 is TGCGCCAGCAGCTACCAATTGGGGGCCAACACCGGGGAGCTGTTTTTT.

Turning to this clone: Given the absence of the conserved phenylalanine or tryptophan at the CDR3 end, a read error is likely. Because the CDR3's place on the DNA is in doubt, the DNA is left out and the CDR3 is given as listed by TCRdb. V usage is TRBV5-1 and J usage is TRBJ2-7; TRBD2 is the table's D call and was not checked against the DNA. The CDR3 sequence runs 12 residues, both termini included. Germline lookup yields CDR1 SGHRS and CDR2 YFSETQ. The CDR3 loop reads CASSLVAVLADL.

V and J are TRBV5-1 and TRBJ2-1; tentatively, D is TRBD1 (5 bases). The CDR3 is 14 residues long. V shed 0 bases and J shed 5 bases, with 9 bases lying between them. Germline values: CDR1 SGHRS, CDR2 YFSETQ. CDR3 protein: CASSLAGPNNEQFF. DNA for the CDR3: TGCGCCAGCAGCTTGGCAGGGCCTAACAATGAGCAGTTCTTC.

V usage is TRBV6-6 and J usage is TRBJ1-5; D gene unclear. The V gene lost 7 bases and the J gene lost 0 bases, with 7 bases spanning the gap. The CDR3 length is 13 residues. Germline V gene sequence: CDR1 MNHNY, CDR2 SVGAGI (reference sequence). This CDR3 reads CASKAYSNQPQHF. CDR3 bases: TGTGCCAGCAAAGCCTATAGCAATCAGCCCCAGCATTTT.

The rearrangement uses TRBV3-1 (or the pseudogene TRBV3-2) and TRBJ1-3; TRBD1 might be the D (6 bases). The CDR3 consists of 17 residues. Germline V gives CDR1 LGHDT, CDR2 YNNKEL (reference sequence). Deletions cut 3 bases from V and 4 bases from J, with 19 bases between. The CDR3 loop reads CASSHGFTRTVGNTIYF. The CDR3 coding sequence is TGTGCCAGCAGCCACGGATTTACTAGGACAGTGGGAAACACCATATATTTT.